This T cell receptor (beta chain) appears in the sequencing data of a study of blood T cell repertoires in COVID-19. Study-level information: Samples of COVID-19 (acute and convalescent) were obtained from the United States, Italy and Spain. In each case, the material was cDNA or gDNA derived from T cells, B-cell-depleted T cells, or PBMCs.

In the original workflow: Reference gene primer amplification yielded estimated nucleated cell counts. Sequencing was performed with immunoSEQ multiplex PCR; in TCRdb, only in-frame clones are kept and a portion is missing. Clonal size and the V and J genes are those of that table, whereas D and trimming came from the DNA. The sample lists about 46,000 clones, roughly 85% occurring once. The CDR3 covers 13 residues. Trimming cost V 4 bases and J 2 bases, with 9 bases left between them. Germline V gene sequence: CDR1 SGHRS, CDR2 YFSETQ. The genes are TRBV5-1 and TRBJ1-2, with D unresolved. The receptor was derived from a human donor in a cohort sampled during active COVID-19. The donor label of this sample is uncertain. The sample taken for sequencing was peripheral blood. CDR3 coding DNA: TGCGCCAGCAGCCCGGTCCCGAACTATGGCTACACCTTC. Protein product: CASSPVPNYGYTF.